This T cell receptor (beta chain) was recovered during a study of shared clonotypes between healthy human individuals. Study summary: Each donor's CD8 memory used one plate, CD8 naive two, each CD4 subset three. Overall study findings and caveats: Apart from blood, nothing was sampled; tissue repertoires likely differ. Some naive CD4 clonotypes, about 5.5%, turned up in common across a handful of donors.

Comments on this clone: Its specificity is not known. Other DNA sequences of this sample code for an identical CDR3.

CD45RO-negative, CCR7-selected cells formed the naive CD8 fraction, which excluded terminally differentiated effector memory CD45RA+ cells. Trimming stripped 5 bases from V and 0 bases from J, with 4 bases between. This CDR3 is built from 12 residues. CDR1 and CDR2 from the germline V gene are LNHDA and SQIVND (reference sequence). The method was immunoSEQ multiplex PCR; TCRdb's version includes in-frame clones alone and lacks a portion of them. Of about 2 million clones listed, roughly 94% are singletons. The J gene is TRBJ1-1, the V gene TRBV19, with D unresolved. The TCR originated in a man aged 18 to 29 in good health. The sequenced material came from naive CD8+ T cells sorted from blood. CDR3 coding DNA: TGTGCCAGTAGTCTGCTGAACACTGAAGCTTTCTTT. Protein product: CASSLLNTEAFF.